This T cell receptor beta chain originates from a study of blood T cell repertoires in COVID-19. Study as a whole: Whether acute or convalescent, the COVID-19 samples came from the United States, Italy and Spain. PBMCs, B-cell-depleted T cells, or T cells were the source of the cDNA or gDNA that made up the material.

Germline V gene sequence: CDR1 GTSNPN, CDR2 SVGIG (reference sequence). J was trimmed by 8 bases and V by 1 base; bases with no gene match: 8. The CDR3 has 14 residues. As handled by the study authors: For nucleated cells, counts were estimated from reference gene primer amplification. Only in-frame clones appear in the TCRdb table, and some are missing; sequencing was by immunoSEQ multiplex PCR. V and J calls and clone size are given by that table; D and trimming were obtained from the DNA. The sample lists roughly 290,000 clones; around nine tenths were seen once. The chain employs TRBV30 and TRBJ1-2; 9 bases fit TRBD1. This receptor was obtained from a man aged 30 to 45 with acute or convalescent COVID-19. The sample was peripheral blood. The CDR3 region has the DNA TGTGCCTGGAGTGAGGACAGGGGATCAGGAGGCTACACCTTC. Translation gives CAWSEDRGSGGYTF.